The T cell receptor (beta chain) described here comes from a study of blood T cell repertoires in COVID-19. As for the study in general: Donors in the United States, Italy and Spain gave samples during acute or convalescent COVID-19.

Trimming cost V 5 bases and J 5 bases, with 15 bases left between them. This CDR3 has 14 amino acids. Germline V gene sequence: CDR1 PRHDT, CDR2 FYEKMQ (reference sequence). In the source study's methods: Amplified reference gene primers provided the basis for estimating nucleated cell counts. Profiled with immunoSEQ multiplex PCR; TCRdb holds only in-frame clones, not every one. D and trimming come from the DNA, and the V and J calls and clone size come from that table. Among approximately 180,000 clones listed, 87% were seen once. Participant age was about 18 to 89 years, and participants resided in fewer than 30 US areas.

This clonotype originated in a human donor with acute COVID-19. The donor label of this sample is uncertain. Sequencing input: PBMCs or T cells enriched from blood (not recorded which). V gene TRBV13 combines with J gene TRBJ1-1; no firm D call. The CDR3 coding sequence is TGTGCCAGCAGCCCTAGCCCGGGCAGAACTGAAGCTTTCTTT. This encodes CASSPSPGRTEAFF. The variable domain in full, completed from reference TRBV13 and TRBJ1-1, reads AAGVIQSPRHLIKEKRETATLKCYPIPRHDTVYWYQQGPGQDPQFLISFYEKMQSDKGSIPDRFSAQQFSDYHSELNMSSLELGDSALYFCASSPSPGRTEAFFGQGTRLTVV.